The 9 T cell receptor beta chains reported below all come from one sample, sequenced in a study of T cells expressing NK-cell markers. TCRdb reworked the 5' RACE reads into one entry per CDR3 protein, no DNA. This sample's table reports about 550,000 distinct CDR3 sequences. The sequenced sample consisted of blood T cells: a sorted CD56 or NKG2C T cell subset, CD4+ or CD8+ T cells, or bulk PBMC T cells (not recorded which). These receptors were collected from a man between 18 and 35 years old in good health.

The chain uses TRBV4-2 and TRBJ1-1. CDR3 size: 16 residues. Looked up from germline, CDR1 is LGHNA and CDR2 is YNFKEQ. The chain's CDR3 is CASSQDPVRRNTEAFF.

The chain uses TRBV12-3 or TRBV12-4 and TRBJ2-7; TCRdb calls TRBD2, which cannot be checked without DNA. The CDR3 is 16 residues long. The CDR3: CASSLTSGRAGHEQYF.

The chain recombines TRBV9 with TRBJ2-5; TCRdb picks TRBD1, but there is no DNA to check that call. The CDR3 runs 17 residues. The V gene's germline CDR1 is SGDLS and CDR2 YYNGEE. CDR3 region: CASSVDPMTGGMETQYF.

This chain joins TRBV7-2 and TRBJ1-3. Germline loops: CDR1 SGHTA, CDR2 FQGNSA. This CDR3 comprises 15 residues. CDR3 in amino acids: CASSLTTGPGNTIYF.

The V gene is TRBV10-3, the J gene TRBJ2-5. The CDR3 runs 14 residues. Looked up from germline, CDR1 is ENHRY and CDR2 is SYGVKD. The CDR3 reads CAISESRGRETQYF.

V is TRBV7-3 and J is TRBJ1-1. The CDR3 is made up of 14 amino acids. Looked up from germline, CDR1 is SGHTA and CDR2 is FQGTGA. CDR3 amino acids: CASSLYHRNTEAFF.

The V and J genes are TRBV12-3 or TRBV12-4 and TRBJ1-5; TCRdb reports TRBD1, a call that lacks DNA to check it against. CDR3 length: 13 amino acids. This chain's CDR3 is CASSRRGQGPQHF.

The chain joins TRBV10-3 to TRBJ1-2; the D call of TRBD1 rests on TCRdb alone, since no DNA is present to check it. The germline V gene encodes CDR1 ENHRY and CDR2 SYGVKD. The CDR3 consists of 15 residues. CDR3 sequence: CAISASGTGYRSYTF.

This rearrangement joins TRBV10-3 to TRBJ2-5; the TCRdb D gene call, TRBD1, has no DNA to confirm it. Germline V gene data show CDR1 as ENHRY and CDR2 as SYGVKD. CDR3 length: 15 amino acids. The CDR3 here is CAISGDSSGGETQYF.